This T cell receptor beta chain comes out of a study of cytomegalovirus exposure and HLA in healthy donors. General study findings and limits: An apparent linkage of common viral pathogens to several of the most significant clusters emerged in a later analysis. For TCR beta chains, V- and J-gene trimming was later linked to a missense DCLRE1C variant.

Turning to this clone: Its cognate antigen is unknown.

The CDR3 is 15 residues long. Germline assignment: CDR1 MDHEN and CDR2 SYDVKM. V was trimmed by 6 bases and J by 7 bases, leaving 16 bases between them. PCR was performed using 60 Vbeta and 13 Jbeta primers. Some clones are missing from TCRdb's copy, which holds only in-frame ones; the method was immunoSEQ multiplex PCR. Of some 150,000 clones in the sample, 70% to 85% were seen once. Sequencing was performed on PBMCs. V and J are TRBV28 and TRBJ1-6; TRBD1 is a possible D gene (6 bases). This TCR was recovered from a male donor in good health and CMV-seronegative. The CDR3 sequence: CASRPKTGQNSPLHF. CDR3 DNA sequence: TGTGCCAGCAGACCCAAGACAGGACAAAATTCACCCCTCCACTTT. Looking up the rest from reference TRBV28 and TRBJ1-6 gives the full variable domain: DVKVTQSSRYLVKRTGEKVFLECVQDMDHENMFWYRQDPGLGLRLIYFSYDVKMKEKGDIPEGYSVSREKKERFSLILESASTNQTSMYLCASRPKTGQNSPLHFGNGTRLTVT.